Shown below are 5 T cell receptor beta chains from a single sample sequenced in a study of shared clonotypes between healthy human individuals. Some clones are missing from TCRdb's copy, which holds only in-frame ones; the method was immunoSEQ multiplex PCR. The sample yields 1.5 million to 1.9 million clones, 95% to 99% seen once. The sequenced sample consisted of naive CD4+ T cells sorted from blood. Subset: CD45RA+ positively selected. These receptors all stem from a man aged 30-40 years in good health.

The J gene is TRBJ2-7, the V gene TRBV19; 9 bases are shared with TRBD1. This CDR3 has 14 residues. Germline assignment: CDR1 LNHDA and CDR2 SQIVND (reference sequence). Trimming cost V 3 bases and J 3 bases; bases outside gene matches: 3. CDR3 loop: CASSISDRGYEQYF. CDR3 DNA: TGTGCCAGTAGTATTTCGGACAGGGGCTACGAGCAGTACTTC.

V gene TRBV20-1 combines with J gene TRBJ2-1; 14 nucleotides align to TRBD2. The CDR3 length is 11 residues. CDR1 is DFQATT, CDR2 SNEGSKA, per germline (reference sequence). This CDR3 is CSTGLAGAQFF. As DNA, the CDR3 is TGCAGCACGGGACTAGCGGGAGCTCAGTTCTTC.

The V and J genes are TRBV18 and TRBJ1-5, with 8 bases that match TRBD1. This CDR3 contains 15 residues. Germline CDR1 and CDR2: KGHSH and LQKENI. With V trimmed by 3 bases and J by 3 bases, 4 bases remained unmatched. The CDR3 here is CASSPRDRNNQPQHF. The DNA for the CDR3 is TGTGCCAGCTCACCGCGGGACAGGAACAATCAGCCCCAGCATTTT.

This clone was recorded only once. The genes are TRBV5-6 and TRBJ2-5; 7 nucleotides line up with TRBD1. Germline-derived CDR1 and CDR2 are SGHDT and YYEEEE. V lost 5 bases, J lost 2 bases, and 15 bases stayed unmatched. CDR3 length: 17 residues. CDR3 sequence: CASSSPLYRGGQETQYF. CDR3 in DNA: TGTGCCAGCAGTTCCCCCTTATACAGGGGCGGTCAAGAGACCCAGTACTTC. Full variable domain (outside the CDR3, taken from reference TRBV5-6 and TRBJ2-5): DAGVTQSPTHLIKTRGQQVTLRCSPKSGHDTVSWYQQALGQGPQFIFQYYEEEERQRGNFPDRFSGHQFPNYSSELNVNALLLGDSALYLCASSSPLYRGGQETQYFGPGTRLLVL.

CDR3 sequence reads: CASSLGASSLGLFF. The CDR3 bases are TGTGCCAGCAGTTTGGGGGCCTCGTCGTTGGGGCTGTTTTTT. This chain uses TRBV28 with TRBJ2-2; D possibly corresponds to TRBD1 (6 bases). The germline CDR1 and CDR2 sequences are MDHEN and SYDVKM. V lost 3 bases and J lost 13, with 18 bases in between. This CDR3 has 14 amino acids.